This entry lists 3 T cell receptor beta chains sequenced from one sample in a study of identical twins. TCRdb reprocessed the 5' RACE reads with MiXCR, giving one entry per CDR3 protein. The sample shows about 810,000 distinct CDR3 sequences, 9% to 15% of them seen only once. This sample also belongs to another study, concerning yellow fever vaccine responses in identical twins.

Sample: PBMCs. Receptor source: a woman between 18 and 29 years old in good health.

This clonotype was seen repeatedly, ten times or more. V gene TRBV5-5 combines with J gene TRBJ2-7, with 7 bases identical to TRBD1. The germline V gene encodes CDR1 SGHKS and CDR2 YYEKEE (reference sequence). V shed 4 bases, J shed 0 bases, and the junction held 7 bases outside the gene matches. The CDR3 is made up of 15 amino acids. The CDR3 region is CASSVGQSSSYEQYV. The CDR3 region has the DNA TGTGCCAGCAGCGTGGGACAGTCGAGCTCCTACGAGCAGTACGTC.

A remark on this clonotype: A junction end diverges from the germline sequence, so it may reflect a read error. The chain recombines TRBV12-3 or TRBV12-4 with TRBJ2-2, with a tentative D call TRBD1 (6 bases). The CDR3 extends over 16 amino acids. CDR3 DNA: TGTGCGAGCAAAAGGACAGCCCTTTCCAACACCGGGGAGCTGTTTTTT. Its protein is CASKRTALSNTGELFF.

This clonotype was detected a few times. This chain joins TRBV21-1 and TRBJ2-2; the D call TRBD1 from the table was never checked on the DNA. TRBV21-1 is a known pseudogene. The CDR3 sequence is 15 residues long. The CDR3 here is CASSPRDKRTGELFF. The DNA for the CDR3 is TGTGCCAGCAGCCCCCGGGACAAACGCACCGGGGAGCTGTTTTTT.